The 14 T cell receptor beta chains listed next were all sequenced from one sample in a study of Tregs in tolerant kidney transplant recipients. Using immunoSEQ multiplex PCR, the repertoire was profiled, and TCRdb retains in-frame clones only, with some absent. This sample has about 21,000 clones, with about three fifths found just once. No antigens are known for them. The sequenced sample was Tregs from blood cultured with allogeneic cells. The source is a human donor in good health.

Here the CDR3 reads CASSLVGSPQETQYF. The DNA of the CDR3 is TGCGCCAGCAGCTTGGTGGGTTCCCCTCAAGAGACCCAGTACTTC. The chain joins TRBV5-1 to TRBJ2-5; D is unclear. The CDR3 runs 15 residues. V lost 0 bases to trimming and J lost 2 bases, with 11 bases between them. Germline V gives CDR1 SGHRS, CDR2 YFSETQ.

This rearrangement joins TRBV12-5 to TRBJ1-1; D remains unclear. CDR3 length equals 13 residues. Germline CDR1 LGHNT, CDR2 FRNRAP. V lost 6 bases to trimming and J lost 5 bases, with 13 bases between them. This CDR3 reads CASGAPWETEAFF. The CDR3 coding sequence is TGTGCTAGTGGGGCCCCCTGGGAGACTGAAGCTTTCTTT.

J is TRBJ1-2 and V is TRBV6-1; weak D call: TRBD1 (6 bases). The V and J ends lost 1 base and 1 base respectively, with 13 bases between them. This CDR3 spans 16 amino acids. Germline loops: CDR1 MNHNS, CDR2 SASEGT. The CDR3 nucleotides are TGTGCCAGCAGTGAAGGGCCACAGGGATTTAACTATGGCTACACCTTC. Encoded protein: CASSEGPQGFNYGYTF.

This clone is a singleton in its sample. Germline is not matched at one junction end, which may reflect a read error. Different DNA sequences within this sample yield the same CDR3. The chain joins TRBV19 to TRBJ1-5, with 9 nucleotides matching TRBD1. Germline loops: CDR1 LNHDA, CDR2 SQIVND (reference sequence). This CDR3 has 18 residues. The CDR3 loop reads CASTWKGTGIDSNQPQHF. The CDR3 DNA follows: TGCGCCAGTACCTGGAAAGGGACAGGGATAGATAGCAATCAGCCCCAGCATTTT. The variable domain in full, completed from reference TRBV19 and TRBJ1-5, reads DGGITQSPKYLFRKEGQNVTLSCEQNLNHDAMYWYRQDPGQGLRLIYYSQIVNDFQKGDIAEGYSVSREKKESFPLTVTSAQKNPTAFYLCASTWKGTGIDSNQPQHFGDGTRLSIL.

This chain links TRBV5-1 with TRBJ2-1; 10 bases agree with TRBD1. Germline CDR1 SGHRS, CDR2 YFSETQ. The CDR3 loop spans 16 amino acids. Trimming removed 4 bases from V and 0 bases from J; junction bases left unmatched: 4. This chain's CDR3 is CASSPRTGGSYNEQFF. The DNA for the CDR3 is TGCGCCAGCAGCCCGCGGACAGGGGGCTCCTACAATGAGCAGTTCTTC.

The chain uses TRBV29-1 and TRBJ2-7, with 7 bases lining up with TRBD2. Germline V gives CDR1 SQVTM, CDR2 ANQGSEA. The CDR3 is 12 residues long. Trimming took 5 bases from V and 4 from J; bases not matched to a gene: 5. Here the CDR3 reads CSVLTAGYEQYF. As DNA, the CDR3 is TGCAGCGTTCTGACAGCGGGATACGAGCAGTACTTC.

This clone occurred once. The V call is TRBV5-4, the J call TRBJ2-3; D ambiguous. The length of the CDR3 is 15 residues. The ends were cut back, 4 bases at V and 3 bases at J, with 15 bases in the middle. Germline CDR1 is SGHNT and CDR2 is YYREEE (reference sequence). The CDR3 DNA reads TGTGCCAGCAGCCCCGTGGGCCTGAAAACAGATACGCAGTATTTT. It codes for CASSPVGLKTDTQYF.

The chain joins TRBV7-2 to TRBJ1-6; D gene ambiguous. Germline V gene sequence: CDR1 SGHTA, CDR2 FQGNSA. This CDR3 has 14 residues. With 4 bases removed from V and 5 bases from J, the gap between germline ends came to 9 bases. The CDR3 DNA reads TGTGCCAGCAGCTCCCGGGGAAATAATTCACCCCTCCACTTT. Translation gives CASSSRGNNSPLHF.

This clone came up a few times. The chain uses TRBV2 and TRBJ2-4, with D uncertain. The CDR3 is 12 amino acids. Germline V gives CDR1 SNHLY, CDR2 FYNNEI. V dropped 4 bases and J dropped 6 bases, with 7 bases sitting between them. In DNA form, the CDR3 reads TGTGCCAGCAGTGTCAGCAGAAACATTCAGTACTTC. Translated, it gives CASSVSRNIQYF.

The chain employs TRBV7-3 and TRBJ2-3; TRBD1 is a possible D gene (6 bases). Between the trimmed V and J ends, which lost 2 bases and 3 bases, there was a span of 12 bases. The CDR3 is 15 amino acids. Germline V gene lookup returns CDR1 SGHTA and CDR2 FQGTGA. DNA of the CDR3: TGTGCCAGCAGCTTACAGGGGAAGAGAACAGATACGCAGTATTTT. Its translation: CASSLQGKRTDTQYF.

This chain uses TRBV15 with TRBJ2-7, with D perhaps matching TRBD1 or TRBD2 (5 bases each). Germline loops: CDR1 LNHNV, CDR2 YYDKDF (reference sequence). This CDR3 has 17 residues. V lost 3 bases and J 0 bases, leaving 18 bases between the germline ends. CDR3: CATSSREGRQSSYEQYV. CDR3 DNA sequence: TGTGCCACCAGCAGTCGTGAGGGACGGCAGAGCTCCTACGAGCAGTACGTC.

This clone has only a few counts. The chain couples TRBV7-9 to TRBJ2-1, with 13 bases aligning to TRBD2. V was pared by 11 bases and J by 10 bases, with 14 bases of the junction left unmatched. This CDR3 has 15 amino acids. Germline V gene data show CDR1 as SEHNR and CDR2 as FQNEAQ (reference sequence). Here the CDR3 DNA reads TGTGCCTGCGCCTTGCGACTAGCGGGGGGTAACGAGCAGTTCTTC. Translated, it gives CACALRLAGGNEQFF.

This sequence joins TRBV29-1 and TRBJ2-7, with D perhaps TRBD1 or TRBD2 (5 bases each). Looked up from germline, CDR1 is SQVTM and CDR2 is ANQGSEA. The V and J ends lost 7 bases and 4 bases respectively, with 20 bases between them. The CDR3 runs 14 residues. CDR3 residues: CSAGAATKIYEQYF. In DNA form, the CDR3 reads TGCAGCGCCGGGGCCGCAACAAAAATATACGAGCAGTACTTC.

The rearrangement links TRBV11-2 to TRBJ1-1; 7 bases match TRBD1. CDR1 and CDR2 from the germline V gene are SGHAT and FQNNGV. Trimming cost V 5 bases and J 4 bases; bases outside gene matches: 7. The CDR3 contains 14 residues. The CDR3 DNA sequence: TGTGCCAGCAGCACCCGACAGGGAGGCACTGAAGCTTTCTTT. The encoded protein is CASSTRQGGTEAFF. The whole variable domain, remainder taken from reference TRBV11-2 and TRBJ1-1, is EAGVAQSPRYKIIEKRQSVAFWCNPISGHATLYWYQQILGQGPKLLIQFQNNGVVDDSQLPKDRFSAERLKGVDSTLKIQPAKLEDSAVYLCASSTRQGGTEAFFGQGTRLTVV.